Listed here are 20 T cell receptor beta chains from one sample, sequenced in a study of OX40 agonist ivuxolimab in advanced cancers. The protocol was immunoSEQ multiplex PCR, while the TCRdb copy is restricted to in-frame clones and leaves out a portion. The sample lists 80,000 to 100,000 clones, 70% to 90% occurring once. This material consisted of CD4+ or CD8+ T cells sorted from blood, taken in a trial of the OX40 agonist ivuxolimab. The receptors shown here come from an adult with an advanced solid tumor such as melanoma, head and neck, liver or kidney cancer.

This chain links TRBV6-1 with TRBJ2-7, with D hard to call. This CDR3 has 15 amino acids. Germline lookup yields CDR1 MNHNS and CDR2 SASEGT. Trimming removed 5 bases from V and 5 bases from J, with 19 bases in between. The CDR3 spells CASSPNAGGANEQYF. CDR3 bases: TGTGCCAGCAGTCCAAACGCTGGCGGAGCCAACGAGCAGTACTTC.

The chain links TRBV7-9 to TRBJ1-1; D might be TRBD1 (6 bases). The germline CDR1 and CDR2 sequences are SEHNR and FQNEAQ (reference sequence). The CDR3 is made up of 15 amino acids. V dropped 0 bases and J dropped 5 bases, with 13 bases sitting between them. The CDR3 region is CASSLAAGVGTEAFF. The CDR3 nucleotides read TGTGCCAGCAGCTTAGCGGCAGGGGTGGGGACTGAAGCTTTCTTT.

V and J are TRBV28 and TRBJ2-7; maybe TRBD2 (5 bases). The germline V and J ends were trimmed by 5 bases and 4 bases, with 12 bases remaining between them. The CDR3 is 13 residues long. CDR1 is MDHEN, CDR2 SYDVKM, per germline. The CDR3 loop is CASSPPGFYEQYF. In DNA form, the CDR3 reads TGTGCCAGCAGTCCCCCGGGGTTTTACGAGCAGTACTTC.

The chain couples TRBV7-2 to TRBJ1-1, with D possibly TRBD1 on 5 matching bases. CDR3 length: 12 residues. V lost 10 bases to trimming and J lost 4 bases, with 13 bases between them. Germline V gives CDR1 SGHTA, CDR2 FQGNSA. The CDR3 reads CAIQGLGTEAFF. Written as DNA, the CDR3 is TGTGCCATCCAGGGTTTGGGCACTGAAGCTTTCTTT.

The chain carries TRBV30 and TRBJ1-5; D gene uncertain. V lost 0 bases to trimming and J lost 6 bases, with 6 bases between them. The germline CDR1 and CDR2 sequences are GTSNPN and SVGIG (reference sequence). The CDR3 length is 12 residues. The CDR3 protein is CAWSVPFQPQHF. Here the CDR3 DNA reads TGTGCCTGGAGTGTACCATTTCAGCCCCAGCATTTT.

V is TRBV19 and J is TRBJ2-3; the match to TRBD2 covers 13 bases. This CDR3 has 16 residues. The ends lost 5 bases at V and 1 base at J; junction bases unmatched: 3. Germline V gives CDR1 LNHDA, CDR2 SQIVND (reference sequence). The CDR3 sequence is CASSAGTSGGTDTQYF. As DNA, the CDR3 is TGTGCCAGTAGTGCCGGGACTAGCGGGGGCACAGATACGCAGTATTTT.

CDR3 DNA: TGCGCCAGCAGCCCGGGACAGGCCATGAATGCTTTCTTT. This encodes CASSPGQAMNAFF. The chain has TRBV5-1 and TRBJ1-1; 8 positions match TRBD1. With V trimmed by 4 bases and J by 11 bases, 10 bases remained unmatched. The germline V gene has CDR1 SGHRS and CDR2 YFSETQ. This CDR3 has 13 residues. Full variable domain (rest looked up from reference TRBV5-1 and TRBJ1-1): KAGVTQTPRYLIKTRGQQVTLSCSPISGHRSVSWYQQTPGQGLQFLFEYFSETQRNKGNFPGRFSGRQFSNSRSEMNVSTLELGDSALYLCASSPGQAMNAFFGQGTRLTVV.

The CDR3 here is CASSFTDFIDIQYF. In DNA form, the CDR3 reads TGTGCCAGCAGCTTTACGGACTTTATAGACATTCAGTACTTC. The chain uses TRBV11-2 and TRBJ2-4; D is perhaps TRBD2 (5 bases). This CDR3 contains 14 residues. Germline-derived CDR1 and CDR2 are SGHAT and FQNNGV. V was trimmed by 3 bases and J by 8 bases, leaving 14 bases between them.

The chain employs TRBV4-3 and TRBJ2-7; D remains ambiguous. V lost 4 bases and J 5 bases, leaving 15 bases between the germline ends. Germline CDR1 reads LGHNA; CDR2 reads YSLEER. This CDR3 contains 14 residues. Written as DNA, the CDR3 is TGCGCCAGCAGCCTGAATGTGGGTCCCCACGAGCAGTACTTC. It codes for CASSLNVGPHEQYF.

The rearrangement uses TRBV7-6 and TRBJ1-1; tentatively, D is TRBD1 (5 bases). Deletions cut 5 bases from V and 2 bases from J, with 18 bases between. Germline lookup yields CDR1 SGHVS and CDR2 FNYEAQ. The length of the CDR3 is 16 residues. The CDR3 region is CASSPNPRDRNTEAFF. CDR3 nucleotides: TGTGCCAGCAGCCCTAACCCCCGGGACCGAAACACTGAAGCTTTCTTT.

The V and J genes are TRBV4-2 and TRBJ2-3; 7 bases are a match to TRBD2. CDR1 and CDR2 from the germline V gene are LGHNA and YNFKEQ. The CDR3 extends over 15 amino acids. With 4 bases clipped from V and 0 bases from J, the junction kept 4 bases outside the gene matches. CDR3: CASSPSGSSTDTQYF. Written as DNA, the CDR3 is TGTGCCAGCAGCCCTAGCGGTTCTAGCACAGATACGCAGTATTTT.

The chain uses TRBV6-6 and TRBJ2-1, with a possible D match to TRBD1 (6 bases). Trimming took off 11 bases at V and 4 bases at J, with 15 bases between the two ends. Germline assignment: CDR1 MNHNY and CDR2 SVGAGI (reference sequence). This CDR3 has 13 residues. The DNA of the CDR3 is TGTGCCGGGTCGACAGGTACTTACAATGAGCAGTTCTTC. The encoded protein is CAGSTGTYNEQFF.

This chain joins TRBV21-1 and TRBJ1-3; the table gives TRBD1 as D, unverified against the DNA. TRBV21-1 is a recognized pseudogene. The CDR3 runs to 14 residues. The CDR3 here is CASPDRASGNTIYF. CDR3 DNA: TGTGCCAGTCCGGACAGGGCGTCTGGAAACACCATATATTTT.

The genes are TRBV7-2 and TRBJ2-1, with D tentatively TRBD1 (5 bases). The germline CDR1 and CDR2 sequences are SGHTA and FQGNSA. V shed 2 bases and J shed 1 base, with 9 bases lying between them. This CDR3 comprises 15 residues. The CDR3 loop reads CASSLSQGSYNEQFF. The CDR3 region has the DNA TGTGCCAGCAGCTTAAGCCAGGGTTCCTACAATGAGCAGTTCTTC.

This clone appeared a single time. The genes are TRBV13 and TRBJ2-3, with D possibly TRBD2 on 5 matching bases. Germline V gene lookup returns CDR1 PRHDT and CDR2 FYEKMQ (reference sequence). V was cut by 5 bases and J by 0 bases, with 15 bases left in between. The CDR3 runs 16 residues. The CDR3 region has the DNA TGTGCCAGCAGCCCCCGGGCAGGCGGGAGCACAGATACGCAGTATTTT. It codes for CASSPRAGGSTDTQYF.

The CDR3: CASSAGASNYGYTF. CDR3 DNA sequence: TGCGCCAGCAGTGCCGGAGCCTCTAACTATGGCTACACCTTC. The V and J genes are TRBV4-3 and TRBJ1-2; no reliable D call. Germline-derived CDR1 and CDR2 are LGHNA and YSLEER. The CDR3 is 14 amino acids. V was pared by 6 bases and J by 0 bases, with 11 bases between.

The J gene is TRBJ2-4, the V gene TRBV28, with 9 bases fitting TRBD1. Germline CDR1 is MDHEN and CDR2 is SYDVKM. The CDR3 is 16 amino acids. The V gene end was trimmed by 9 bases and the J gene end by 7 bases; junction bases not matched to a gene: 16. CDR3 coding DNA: TGTGCCAGTTCAAGACCGGGACAGGGTGTTGGGAACATTCAGTACTTC. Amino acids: CASSRPGQGVGNIQYF.

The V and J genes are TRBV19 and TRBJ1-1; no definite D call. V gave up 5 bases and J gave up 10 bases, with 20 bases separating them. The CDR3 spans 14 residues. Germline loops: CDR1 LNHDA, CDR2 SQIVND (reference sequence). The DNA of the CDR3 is TGTGCCAGTAGTCTGGACCGGAGGGTGATCGGAGCTTTCTTT. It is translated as CASSLDRRVIGAFF.

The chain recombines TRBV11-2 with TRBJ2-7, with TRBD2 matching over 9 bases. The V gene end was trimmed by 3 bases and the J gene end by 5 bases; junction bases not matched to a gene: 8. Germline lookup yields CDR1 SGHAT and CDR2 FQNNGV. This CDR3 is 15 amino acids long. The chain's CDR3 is CASSLAIAGENEQYF. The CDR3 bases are TGTGCCAGCAGCTTGGCTATAGCGGGGGAGAACGAGCAGTACTTC.

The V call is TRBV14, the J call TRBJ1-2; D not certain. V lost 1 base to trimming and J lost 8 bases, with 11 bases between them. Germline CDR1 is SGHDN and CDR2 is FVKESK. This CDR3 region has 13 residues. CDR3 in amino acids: CASSQGWVEGYTF. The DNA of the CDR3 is TGTGCCAGCAGCCAAGGCTGGGTCGAAGGCTACACCTTC.